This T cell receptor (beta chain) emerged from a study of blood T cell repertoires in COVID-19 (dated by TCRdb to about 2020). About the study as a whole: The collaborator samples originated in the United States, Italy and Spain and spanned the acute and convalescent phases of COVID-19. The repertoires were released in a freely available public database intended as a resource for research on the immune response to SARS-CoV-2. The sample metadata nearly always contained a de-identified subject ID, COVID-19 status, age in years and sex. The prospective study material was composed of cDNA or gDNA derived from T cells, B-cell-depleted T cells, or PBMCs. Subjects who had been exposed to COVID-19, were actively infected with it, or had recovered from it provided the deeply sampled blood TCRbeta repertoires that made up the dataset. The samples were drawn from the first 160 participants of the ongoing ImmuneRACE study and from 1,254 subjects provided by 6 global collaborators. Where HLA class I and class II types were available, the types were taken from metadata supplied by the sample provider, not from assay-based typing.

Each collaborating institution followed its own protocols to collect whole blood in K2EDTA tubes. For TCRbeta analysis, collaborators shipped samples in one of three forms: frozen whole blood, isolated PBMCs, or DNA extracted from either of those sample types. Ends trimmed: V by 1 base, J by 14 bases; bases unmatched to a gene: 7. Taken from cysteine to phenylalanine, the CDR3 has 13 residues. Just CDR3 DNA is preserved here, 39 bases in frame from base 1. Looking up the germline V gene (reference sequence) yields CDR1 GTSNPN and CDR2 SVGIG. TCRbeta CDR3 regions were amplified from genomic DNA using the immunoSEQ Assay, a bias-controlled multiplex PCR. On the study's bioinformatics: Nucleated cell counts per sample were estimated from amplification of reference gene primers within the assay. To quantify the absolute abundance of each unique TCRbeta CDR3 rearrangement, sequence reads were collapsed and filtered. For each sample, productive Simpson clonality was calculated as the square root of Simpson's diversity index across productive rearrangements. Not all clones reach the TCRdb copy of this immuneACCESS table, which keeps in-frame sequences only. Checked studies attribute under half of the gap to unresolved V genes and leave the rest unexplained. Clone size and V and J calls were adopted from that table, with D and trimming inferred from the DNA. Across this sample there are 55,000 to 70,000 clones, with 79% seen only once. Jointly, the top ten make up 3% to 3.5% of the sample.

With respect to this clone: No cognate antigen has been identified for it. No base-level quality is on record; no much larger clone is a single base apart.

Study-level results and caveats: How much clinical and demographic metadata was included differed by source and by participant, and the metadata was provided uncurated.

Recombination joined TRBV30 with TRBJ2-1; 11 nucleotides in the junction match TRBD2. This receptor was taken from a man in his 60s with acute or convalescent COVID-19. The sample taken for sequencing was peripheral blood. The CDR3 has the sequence CAWSGTSGGSKFF. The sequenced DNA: TGTGCCTGGAGTGGAACTAGCGGGGGTTCGAAGTTCTTC.